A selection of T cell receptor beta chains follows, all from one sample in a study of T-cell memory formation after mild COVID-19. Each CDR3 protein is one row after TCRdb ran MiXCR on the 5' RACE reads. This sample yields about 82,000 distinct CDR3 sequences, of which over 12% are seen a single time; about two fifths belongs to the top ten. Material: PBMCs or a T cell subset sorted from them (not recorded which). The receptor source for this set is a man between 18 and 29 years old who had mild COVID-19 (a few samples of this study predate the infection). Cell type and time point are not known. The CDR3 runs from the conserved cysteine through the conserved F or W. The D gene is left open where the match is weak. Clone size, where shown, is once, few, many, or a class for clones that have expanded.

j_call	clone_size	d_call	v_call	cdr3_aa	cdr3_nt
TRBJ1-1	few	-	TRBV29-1	CSVDPAGVTEAFF	TGCAGCGTTGATCCGGCAGGGGTCACTGAAGCTTTCTTT
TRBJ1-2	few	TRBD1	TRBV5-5	CASSLSSRTGAKANYGYTF	TGTGCCAGCAGCCTATCCTCCCGAACAGGGGCCAAGGCTAACTATGGCTACACCTTC
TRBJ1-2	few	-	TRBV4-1	CASSHISPGPGYTF	TGCGCCAGCAGCCACATAAGTCCGGGGCCTGGCTACACCTTC
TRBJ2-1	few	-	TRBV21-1	CASSKPRGPYNEQFF	TGTGCCAGCAGCAAACCTAGGGGGCCATACAATGAGCAGTTCTTC
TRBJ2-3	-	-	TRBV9	CASAERSTDTQYF	TGTGCCAGCGCCGAAAGGAGCACAGATACGCAGTATTTT
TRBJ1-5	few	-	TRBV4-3	CASSQAGGANQPQHF	TGCGCCAGCAGCCAAGCCGGGGGTGCAAATCAGCCCCAGCATTTT
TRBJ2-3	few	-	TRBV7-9	CASSSDSTRDTQYF	TGTGCCAGCAGCTCCGACTCCACGAGGGATACGCAGTATTTT
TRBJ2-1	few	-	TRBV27	CASSPTQSSYNEQFF	TGTGCCAGCAGCCCTACCCAGAGCTCCTACAATGAGCAGTTCTTC
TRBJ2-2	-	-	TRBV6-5	CASSYAPQDIFAGELFF	TGTGCCAGCAGTTACGCCCCCCAAGACATTTTCGCCGGGGAGCTGTTTTTT
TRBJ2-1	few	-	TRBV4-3	CASSHRTGLSSYNEQFF	TGCGCCAGCAGCCACCGCACGGGACTCAGCTCCTACAATGAGCAGTTCTTC
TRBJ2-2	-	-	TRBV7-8	CASSLAGRSTGELFF	TGTGCCAGCAGCTTAGCAGGCAGGAGCACCGGGGAGCTGTTTTTT
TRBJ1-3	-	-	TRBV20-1	CSARDGDWDSGNTIYF	TGCAGTGCTAGAGATGGGGACTGGGACTCTGGAAACACCATATATTTT
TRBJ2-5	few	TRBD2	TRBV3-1	CASSQLGSGGAFETQYF	TGTGCCAGCAGCCAATTGGGTAGCGGGGGGGCCTTTGAGACCCAGTACTTC
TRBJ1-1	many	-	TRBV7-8	CASSLMQEAFF	TGTGCCAGCAGCTTAATGCAGGAAGCTTTCTTT
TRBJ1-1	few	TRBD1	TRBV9	CASSVGQGAAFF	TGTGCCAGCAGCGTCGGACAGGGGGCAGCTTTCTTT
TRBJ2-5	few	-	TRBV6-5	CASSLLVGETQYF	TGTGCCAGCAGTTTACTAGTTGGAGAGACCCAGTACTTC
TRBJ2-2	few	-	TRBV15	CATKDRANTGELFF	TGTGCCACCAAAGACAGAGCGAACACCGGGGAGCTGTTTTTT
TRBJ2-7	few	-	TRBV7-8	CASSLVQVGHEQYF	TGTGCCAGCAGCTTAGTGCAGGTCGGCCACGAGCAGTACTTC
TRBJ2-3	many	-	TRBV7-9	CASSSDYYRYSDTQYF	TGTGCCAGCAGCTCGGACTACTACAGGTATTCAGATACGCAGTATTTT
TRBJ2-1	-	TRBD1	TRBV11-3	CASSPAGQGNEQFF	TGTGCCAGCAGCCCAGCGGGACAGGGGAATGAGCAGTTCTTC
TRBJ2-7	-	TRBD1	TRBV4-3	CASSLLGDRGPYEQYF	TGCGCCAGCAGCCTGCTAGGGGACAGGGGTCCCTACGAGCAGTACTTC
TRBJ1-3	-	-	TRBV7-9	CASWRTLGNTIYF	TGTGCCAGCTGGCGGACCCTCGGAAACACCATATATTTT